Below, one T cell receptor beta chain is given with its context. TCRdb's table, derived via immunoSEQ multiplex PCR, lists solely in-frame clones and lacks some. The table shows some 70,000 clones, with about 88% occurring only once. The record originates from a study of blood T cell repertoires in COVID-19. CDR1 and CDR2 from the germline V gene are KGHDR and SFDVKD. Trimming removed 4 bases from V and 10 bases from J, with 16 bases in between. The CDR3 is 14 residues long. The origin of this receptor is a man between 65 and 85 years old with active or convalescent COVID-19. The sequenced material came from peripheral blood. This sequence joins TRBV24-1 and TRBJ2-1; the D gene is possibly TRBD2 (6 bases). The CDR3 DNA is TGTGCCACCAGTGACCCCGGGCCTAGCGAAGAGCAGTTCTTC. This encodes CATSDPGPSEEQFF.